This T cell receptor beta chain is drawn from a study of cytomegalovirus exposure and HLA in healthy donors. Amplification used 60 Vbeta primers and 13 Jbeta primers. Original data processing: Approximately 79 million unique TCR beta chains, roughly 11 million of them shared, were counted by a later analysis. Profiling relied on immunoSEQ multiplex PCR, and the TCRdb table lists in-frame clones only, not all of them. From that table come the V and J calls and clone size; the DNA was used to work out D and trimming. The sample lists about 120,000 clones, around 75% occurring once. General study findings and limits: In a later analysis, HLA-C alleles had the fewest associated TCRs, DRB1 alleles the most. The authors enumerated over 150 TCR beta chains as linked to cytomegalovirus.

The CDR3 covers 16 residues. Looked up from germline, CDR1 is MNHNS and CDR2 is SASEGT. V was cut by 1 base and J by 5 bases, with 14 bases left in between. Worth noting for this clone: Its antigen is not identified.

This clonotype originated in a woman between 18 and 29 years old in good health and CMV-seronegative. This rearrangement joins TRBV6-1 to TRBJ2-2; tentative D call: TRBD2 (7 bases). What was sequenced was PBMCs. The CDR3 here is CASSEEGGLRTGELFF. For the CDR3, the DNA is TGTGCCAGCAGTGAAGAGGGGGGGTTGAGGACCGGGGAGCTGTTTTTT.